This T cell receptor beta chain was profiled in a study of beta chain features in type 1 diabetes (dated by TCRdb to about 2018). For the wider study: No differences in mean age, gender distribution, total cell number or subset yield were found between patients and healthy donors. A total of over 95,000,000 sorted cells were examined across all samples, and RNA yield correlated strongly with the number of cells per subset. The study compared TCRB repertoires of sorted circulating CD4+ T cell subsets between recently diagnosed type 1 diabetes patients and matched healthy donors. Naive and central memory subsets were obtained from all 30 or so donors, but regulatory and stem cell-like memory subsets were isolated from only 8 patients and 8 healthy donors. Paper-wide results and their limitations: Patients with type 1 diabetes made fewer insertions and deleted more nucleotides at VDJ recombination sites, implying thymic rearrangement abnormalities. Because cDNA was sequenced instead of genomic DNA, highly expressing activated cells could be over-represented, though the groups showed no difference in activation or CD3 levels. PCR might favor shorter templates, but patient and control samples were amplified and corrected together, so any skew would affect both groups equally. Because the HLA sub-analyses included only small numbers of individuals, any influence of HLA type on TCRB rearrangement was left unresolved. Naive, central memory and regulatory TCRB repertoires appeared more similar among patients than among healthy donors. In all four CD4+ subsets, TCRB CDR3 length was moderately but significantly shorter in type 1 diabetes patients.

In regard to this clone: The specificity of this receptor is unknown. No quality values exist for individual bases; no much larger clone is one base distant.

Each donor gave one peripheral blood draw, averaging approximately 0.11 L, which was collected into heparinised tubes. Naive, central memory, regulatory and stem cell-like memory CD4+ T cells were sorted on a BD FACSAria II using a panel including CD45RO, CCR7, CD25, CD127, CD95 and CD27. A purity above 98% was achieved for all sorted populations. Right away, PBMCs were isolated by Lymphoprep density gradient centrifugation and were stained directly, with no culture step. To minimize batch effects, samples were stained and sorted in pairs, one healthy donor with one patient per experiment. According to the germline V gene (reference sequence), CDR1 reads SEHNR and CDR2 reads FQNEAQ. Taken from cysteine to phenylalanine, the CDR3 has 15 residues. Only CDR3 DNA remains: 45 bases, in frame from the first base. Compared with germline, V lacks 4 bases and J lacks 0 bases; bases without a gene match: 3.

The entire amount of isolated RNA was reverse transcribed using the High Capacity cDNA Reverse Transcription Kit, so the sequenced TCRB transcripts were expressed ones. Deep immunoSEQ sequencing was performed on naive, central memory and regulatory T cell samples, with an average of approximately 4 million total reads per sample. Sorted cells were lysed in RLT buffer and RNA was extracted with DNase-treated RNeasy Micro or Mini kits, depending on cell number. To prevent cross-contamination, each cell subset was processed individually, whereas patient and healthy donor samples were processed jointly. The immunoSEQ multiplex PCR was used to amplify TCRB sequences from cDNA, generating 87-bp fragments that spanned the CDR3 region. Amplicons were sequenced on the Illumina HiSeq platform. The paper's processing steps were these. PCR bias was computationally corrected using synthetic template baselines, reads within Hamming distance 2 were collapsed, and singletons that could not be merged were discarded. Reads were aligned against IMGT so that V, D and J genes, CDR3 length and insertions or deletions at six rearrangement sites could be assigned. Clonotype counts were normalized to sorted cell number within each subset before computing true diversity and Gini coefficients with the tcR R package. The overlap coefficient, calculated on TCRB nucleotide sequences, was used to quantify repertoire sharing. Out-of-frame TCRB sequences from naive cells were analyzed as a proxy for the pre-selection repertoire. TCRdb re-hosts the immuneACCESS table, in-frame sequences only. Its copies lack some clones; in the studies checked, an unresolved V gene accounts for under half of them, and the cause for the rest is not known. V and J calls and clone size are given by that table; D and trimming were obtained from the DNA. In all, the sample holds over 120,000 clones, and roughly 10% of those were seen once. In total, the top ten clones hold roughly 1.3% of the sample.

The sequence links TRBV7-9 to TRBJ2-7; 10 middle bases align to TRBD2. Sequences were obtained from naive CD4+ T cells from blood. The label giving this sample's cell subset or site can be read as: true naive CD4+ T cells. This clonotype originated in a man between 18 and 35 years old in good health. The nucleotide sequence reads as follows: TGTGCCAGCAGCTGGAGCGGGGGGGCCTCCTACGAGCAGTACTTC. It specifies CASSWSGGASYEQYF.